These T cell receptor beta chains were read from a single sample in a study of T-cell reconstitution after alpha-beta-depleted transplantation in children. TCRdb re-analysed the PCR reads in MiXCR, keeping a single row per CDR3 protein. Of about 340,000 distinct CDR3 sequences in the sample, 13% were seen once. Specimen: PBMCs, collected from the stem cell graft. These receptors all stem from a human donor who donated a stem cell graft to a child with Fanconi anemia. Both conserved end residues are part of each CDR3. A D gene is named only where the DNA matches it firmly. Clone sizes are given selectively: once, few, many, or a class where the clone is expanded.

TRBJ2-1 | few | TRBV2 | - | CASSTSRDNEQFF | TGTGCCAGCAGTACTTCCAGGGACAATGAGCAGTTCTTC
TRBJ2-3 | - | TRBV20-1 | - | CSATRTDNTDTQYF | TGCAGTGCCACCCGGACAGATAACACAGATACGCAGTATTTT
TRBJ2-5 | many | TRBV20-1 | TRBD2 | CSARDPGPGGETQYF | TGCAGTGCTAGAGATCCGGGACCGGGGGGAGAGACCCAGTACTTC
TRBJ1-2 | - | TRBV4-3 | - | CASSQARGMGGYTF | TGCGCCAGCAGCCAAGCTCGGGGTATGGGGGGCTACACCTTC
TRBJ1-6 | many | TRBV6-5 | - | CASSYSSYNSPLHF | TGTGCCAGCAGTTATAGCTCCTATAATTCACCCCTCCACTTT
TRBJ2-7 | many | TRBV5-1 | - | CASSGDPGRNYEQYF | TGCGCCAGCAGCGGTGATCCGGGACGTAACTACGAGCAGTACTTC
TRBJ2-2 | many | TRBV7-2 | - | CASSLGVFAGELFF | TGTGCCAGCAGCTTAGGGGTTTTCGCCGGGGAGCTGTTTTTT
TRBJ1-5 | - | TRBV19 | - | CASSMKGTWAGQPQHF | TGTGCCAGTAGTATGAAGGGAACTTGGGCAGGACAGCCCCAGCATTTT
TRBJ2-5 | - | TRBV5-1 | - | CASSLGPQGGPETQYF | TGCGCCAGCAGCTTAGGGCCCCAGGGAGGTCCCGAGACCCAGTACTTC
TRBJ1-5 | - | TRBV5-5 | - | CASSFRASQPQHF | TGTGCCAGCAGCTTCAGGGCATCCCAGCCCCAGCATTTT
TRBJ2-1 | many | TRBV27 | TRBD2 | CASSSSGPSYNEQFF | TGTGCCAGCAGTTCTAGCGGACCATCCTACAATGAGCAGTTCTTC
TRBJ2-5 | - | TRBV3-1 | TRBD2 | CASSRLAEETQYF | TGTGCCAGCAGTCGACTAGCGGAAGAGACCCAGTACTTC
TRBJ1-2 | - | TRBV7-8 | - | CASSLQTTNYGYTF | TGTGCCAGCAGCTTACAGACAACTAACTATGGCTACACCTTC
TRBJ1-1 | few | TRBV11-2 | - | CASSLGNLGSTEAFF | TGTGCCAGCAGCTTAGGAAATTTGGGGAGCACTGAAGCTTTCTTT
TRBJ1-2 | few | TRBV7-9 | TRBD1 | CASNYGDSNYGYTF | TGTGCCAGCAACTACGGGGACAGCAACTATGGCTACACCTTC
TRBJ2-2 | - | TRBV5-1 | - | CASSLKQPNTGELFF | TGCGCCAGCAGCTTGAAACAGCCGAACACCGGGGAGCTGTTTTTT
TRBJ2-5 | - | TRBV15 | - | CATSRETRGAPGWQETQYF | TGTGCCACCAGCAGAGAAACCCGCGGGGCCCCAGGGTGGCAAGAGACCCAGTACTTC
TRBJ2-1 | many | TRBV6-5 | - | CASRRGDEQFF | TGTGCCAGCAGACGTGGGGATGAGCAGTTCTTC
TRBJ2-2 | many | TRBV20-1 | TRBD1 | CSAEGQGYTGELFF | TGCAGTGCCGAGGGACAGGGTTACACCGGGGAGCTGTTTTTT
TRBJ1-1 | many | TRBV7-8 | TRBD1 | CASVSVQGATEAFF | TGTGCCAGCGTCAGCGTACAGGGGGCCACTGAAGCTTTCTTT
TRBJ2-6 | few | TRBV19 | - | CASSPSTGTDSGANVLTF | TGTGCCAGTAGTCCCTCGACCGGTACCGACTCTGGGGCCAACGTCCTGACTTTC
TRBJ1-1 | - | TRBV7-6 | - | CASSLSREANTEAFF | TGTGCCAGCAGCTTATCCCGCGAGGCGAACACTGAAGCTTTCTTT
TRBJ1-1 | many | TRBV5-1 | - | CASSIDMNTEAFF | TGCGCCAGCAGCATAGACATGAACACTGAAGCTTTCTTT
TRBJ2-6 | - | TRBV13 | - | CASSTYREGRGANVLTF | TGTGCCAGCAGCACCTACAGGGAAGGCAGGGGGGCCAACGTCCTGACTTTC
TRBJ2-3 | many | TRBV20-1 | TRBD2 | CSASVSGGPSGTDTQYF | TGCAGTGCTAGTGTCAGCGGGGGCCCTTCGGGAACAGATACGCAGTATTTT
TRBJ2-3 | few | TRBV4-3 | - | CASSQDQKDTQYF | TGCGCCAGCAGCCAAGACCAAAAGGATACGCAGTATTTT
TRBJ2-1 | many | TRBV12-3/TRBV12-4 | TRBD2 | CASTLTSNSINEQFF | TGTGCCAGCACCCTGACTAGCAATTCAATCAATGAGCAGTTCTTC
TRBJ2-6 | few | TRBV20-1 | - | CSASITRTGANVLTF | TGCAGTGCTAGTATCACCCGGACCGGGGCCAACGTCCTGACTTTC
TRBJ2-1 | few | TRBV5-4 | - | CASSWTGEEEQFF | TGTGCCAGCAGCTGGACCGGCGAAGAGGAGCAGTTCTTC